A selection of T cell receptor beta chains follows, all from one sample in a study of blood T cell repertoires in COVID-19. Only in-frame clones appear in the TCRdb table, and some are missing; sequencing was by immunoSEQ multiplex PCR. The sample includes approximately 140,000 clones, 75% to 90% of them seen just once. The source material was PBMCs or T cells enriched from blood (not recorded which). The receptors here all came from a woman between 50 and 59 years old who had recovered from COVID-19. Each CDR3 is given with its conserved first and last residue. Each record gives: CDR3 DNA, CDR3 protein, clone size, J gene, V gene, CDR3 length, D gene. A D gene is named only where the DNA matches it firmly. Clone sizes are given selectively: once, few, many, or a class where the clone is expanded.

CDR3nt: TGTGCCAGCAGACCCCTACAGGGTGGCTACACCTTC; CDR3aa: CASRPLQGGYTF; abundance: NA; j_gene: TRBJ1-2; v_gene: TRBV6-5; len: 12; d_gene: NA
CDR3nt: TGTGCCAGCAGCTTGGCTGGGGTTACAGGGTTCCAGCATTTT; CDR3aa: CASSLAGVTGFQHF; abundance: NA; j_gene: TRBJ1-5; v_gene: TRBV5-8; len: 14; d_gene: NA
CDR3nt: TGCGCCAGCAGCTCGGGACAGGGGTCCTACGAGCAGTACTTC; CDR3aa: CASSSGQGSYEQYF; abundance: NA; j_gene: TRBJ2-7; v_gene: TRBV5-1; len: 14; d_gene: TRBD1
CDR3nt: TGTGCCAGCAGTCAGCCCCCCGTGACCCTGATGAGGGAGACCCAGTACTTC; CDR3aa: CASSQPPVTLMRETQYF; abundance: once; j_gene: TRBJ2-5; v_gene: TRBV6-2/TRBV6-3; len: 17; d_gene: NA
CDR3nt: TGTGCCAGCAGCGTAGATACAGGGGATTTGTATTCACCCCTCCACTTT; CDR3aa: CASSVDTGDLYSPLHF; abundance: NA; j_gene: TRBJ1-6; v_gene: TRBV9; len: 16; d_gene: TRBD1
CDR3nt: TGTGCCAGCAGGACTTACTTCGCCACTGAAGCTTTCTTT; CDR3aa: CASRTYFATEAFF; abundance: NA; j_gene: TRBJ1-1; v_gene: TRBV7-2; len: 13; d_gene: NA
CDR3nt: TGTGCCAGTGGAACCGGGACAGGGCTCCTATACGAGCAGTACTTC; CDR3aa: CASGTGTGLLYEQYF; abundance: NA; j_gene: TRBJ2-7; v_gene: TRBV19; len: 15; d_gene: TRBD1
CDR3nt: TGTGCCAGCAGGCCAGGGTCAGCTGAAGCTTTCTTT; CDR3aa: CASRPGSAEAFF; abundance: NA; j_gene: TRBJ1-1; v_gene: TRBV7-9; len: 12; d_gene: NA
CDR3nt: TGTGCCAGCAGCTTTATAACGGGGGGAGACACAGATACGCAGTATTTT; CDR3aa: CASSFITGGDTDTQYF; abundance: NA; j_gene: TRBJ2-3; v_gene: TRBV5-6; len: 16; d_gene: TRBD2
CDR3nt: TGTGCCAGCAGTGAAGCGCTTAGTTACACCTTC; CDR3aa: CASSEALSYTF; abundance: NA; j_gene: TRBJ1-2; v_gene: TRBV2; len: 11; d_gene: NA
CDR3nt: TGCAGTGCTAGTGGCCAGGATGCCTACGAGCAGTACTTC; CDR3aa: CSASGQDAYEQYF; abundance: NA; j_gene: TRBJ2-7; v_gene: TRBV20-1; len: 13; d_gene: NA
CDR3nt: TGTGCCAGCAGAAAAGGACTAGCTAGGAGCTCCTACAATGAGCAGTTCTTC; CDR3aa: CASRKGLARSSYNEQFF; abundance: NA; j_gene: TRBJ2-1; v_gene: TRBV7-8; len: 17; d_gene: TRBD2
CDR3nt: TGTGCCAGCAGTTACCGCGCGGCAGATACGCAGTATTTT; CDR3aa: CASSYRAADTQYF; abundance: NA; j_gene: TRBJ2-3; v_gene: TRBV6-2/TRBV6-3; len: 13; d_gene: NA
CDR3nt: TGTGCCATCAGTGAAGCGGGACAACCAAATTCACCCCTCCACTTT; CDR3aa: CAISEAGQPNSPLHF; abundance: once; j_gene: TRBJ1-6; v_gene: TRBV10-3; len: 15; d_gene: NA
CDR3nt: TGCGCCAGCAGCTTGCCGGACTCCGGCGGTGGGTACACTGAAGCTTTCTTT; CDR3aa: CASSLPDSGGGYTEAFF; abundance: NA; j_gene: TRBJ1-1; v_gene: TRBV5-1; len: 17; d_gene: NA
CDR3nt: TGTGCCAGCAGCCAAGTTAGGGACAACTCCGATACGCAGTATTTT; CDR3aa: CASSQVRDNSDTQYF; abundance: NA; j_gene: TRBJ2-3; v_gene: TRBV14; len: 15; d_gene: NA
CDR3nt: TGTGCCAGTAGCCCCATAGTGGGGTGGGAGAATGGCTACACCTTC; CDR3aa: CASSPIVGWENGYTF; abundance: NA; j_gene: TRBJ1-2; v_gene: TRBV19; len: 15; d_gene: NA
CDR3nt: TGTGCCAGCAGCCCCCTCCCCAGCGTCCATGAGCAGTTCTTC; CDR3aa: CASSPLPSVHEQFF; abundance: NA; j_gene: TRBJ2-1; v_gene: TRBV9; len: 14; d_gene: NA
CDR3nt: TGTGCCAGCAGGTACAGGGGGAAGAAGAATGAGCAGTTCTTC; CDR3aa: CASRYRGKKNEQFF; abundance: few; j_gene: TRBJ2-1; v_gene: TRBV6-5; len: 14; d_gene: TRBD1
CDR3nt: TGTGCCAGCACCCTAGCGGGGGGAAACTACGAGCAGTACTTC; CDR3aa: CASTLAGGNYEQYF; abundance: once; j_gene: TRBJ2-7; v_gene: TRBV7-2; len: 14; d_gene: TRBD2
CDR3nt: TGCGCCAGCAGCCGTGGGCTGACAGAGACCAACACCGGGGAGCTGTTTTTT; CDR3aa: CASSRGLTETNTGELFF; abundance: NA; j_gene: TRBJ2-2; v_gene: TRBV5-1; len: 17; d_gene: NA
CDR3nt: TGTGCCACCAGTGGCCAACCCCGGACTAGCGGGGGTTCCTTAAGCTCCTACAATGAGCAGTTCTTC; CDR3aa: CATSGQPRTSGGSLSSYNEQFF; abundance: NA; j_gene: TRBJ2-1; v_gene: TRBV24-1; len: 22; d_gene: TRBD2
CDR3nt: TGTGCCTGGAGTAACAGCAATGAGCAGTTCTTC; CDR3aa: CAWSNSNEQFF; abundance: NA; j_gene: TRBJ2-1; v_gene: TRBV30; len: 11; d_gene: NA
CDR3nt: NA; CDR3aa: CASFLWTSGGDRELFF; abundance: NA; j_gene: TRBJ2-2; v_gene: TRBV2; len: 16; d_gene: NA
CDR3nt: TGTGCCAGTAGTGTCACGTGGGGGACAGGGGCCTACGAGCAGTACTTC; CDR3aa: CASSVTWGTGAYEQYF; abundance: NA; j_gene: TRBJ2-7; v_gene: TRBV19; len: 16; d_gene: TRBD1
CDR3nt: TGTGCCAGTAGTACCCGGACAGGGGATCAGCCCCAGCATTTT; CDR3aa: CASSTRTGDQPQHF; abundance: NA; j_gene: TRBJ1-5; v_gene: TRBV19; len: 14; d_gene: TRBD1
CDR3nt: TGTGCCAGCAGCCCGTTAAACACTGAAGCTTTCTTT; CDR3aa: CASSPLNTEAFF; abundance: NA; j_gene: TRBJ1-1; v_gene: TRBV5-4; len: 12; d_gene: NA
CDR3nt: TGCAGCGTCTCACTCCAGGGTAAATCTGGAAACACCATATATTTT; CDR3aa: CSVSLQGKSGNTIYF; abundance: NA; j_gene: TRBJ1-3; v_gene: TRBV29-1; len: 15; d_gene: NA
CDR3nt: TGTGCCATCAGTGGATCGGCTAGCGGGGGCACAGATACGCAGTATTTT; CDR3aa: CAISGSASGGTDTQYF; abundance: NA; j_gene: TRBJ2-3; v_gene: TRBV10-3; len: 16; d_gene: TRBD2
CDR3nt: TGCGCCAGCAGCCTACTGGGGTTAGAGATGGGGCAGCAGAACACTGAAGCTTTCTTT; CDR3aa: CASSLLGLEMGQQNTEAFF; abundance: NA; j_gene: TRBJ1-1; v_gene: TRBV5-1; len: 19; d_gene: NA
CDR3nt: TGTGCCATCAGAAATGAGGAAGATAATTCACCCCTCCACTTT; CDR3aa: CAIRNEEDNSPLHF; abundance: NA; j_gene: TRBJ1-6; v_gene: TRBV10-3; len: 14; d_gene: NA
CDR3nt: TGTGCCAGCAGCGCGGACAGGGAAACCGTCTATGGCTACACCTTC; CDR3aa: CASSADRETVYGYTF; abundance: NA; j_gene: TRBJ1-2; v_gene: TRBV5-4; len: 15; d_gene: TRBD1
CDR3nt: TGTGCCAGCAATAGGGTAGCGAATGGCTACACCTTC; CDR3aa: CASNRVANGYTF; abundance: NA; j_gene: TRBJ1-2; v_gene: TRBV28; len: 12; d_gene: NA
CDR3nt: TGTGCCAGCAGCGAACTAGCGGGGTATCCCGGGGAGCTGTTTTTT; CDR3aa: CASSELAGYPGELFF; abundance: NA; j_gene: TRBJ2-2; v_gene: TRBV11-2; len: 15; d_gene: TRBD2
CDR3nt: TGCGCCAGCACCAACCGAAACGGGGACAGGAACTATGGCTACACCTTC; CDR3aa: CASTNRNGDRNYGYTF; abundance: NA; j_gene: TRBJ1-2; v_gene: TRBV10-2; len: 16; d_gene: TRBD1
CDR3nt: TGTGCCAGCAGCCAAGGGACCCCCGGGAAGTCACCCCTCCACTTT; CDR3aa: CASSQGTPGKSPLHF; abundance: few; j_gene: TRBJ1-6; v_gene: TRBV3-1/TRBV3-2; len: 15; d_gene: NA
CDR3nt: TGCAGTGCTTTACAAGAGACCCAGTACTTC; CDR3aa: CSALQETQYF; abundance: NA; j_gene: TRBJ2-5; v_gene: TRBV20-1; len: 10; d_gene: NA
CDR3nt: TGTGCCACCAGGGGGACTTTTAGCAATGAGCAGTTCTTC; CDR3aa: CATRGTFSNEQFF; abundance: NA; j_gene: TRBJ2-1; v_gene: TRBV24-1; len: 13; d_gene: NA
CDR3nt: TGTGCCAGCAGCCAAGAATTGGCAGGGAACTATGGCTACACCTTC; CDR3aa: CASSQELAGNYGYTF; abundance: NA; j_gene: TRBJ1-2; v_gene: TRBV4-2; len: 15; d_gene: NA
CDR3nt: TGCGCCAGCAGCCCGGTAGGGGACAGGGGCATCTACGAGCAGTACTTC; CDR3aa: CASSPVGDRGIYEQYF; abundance: NA; j_gene: TRBJ2-7; v_gene: TRBV5-1; len: 16; d_gene: TRBD1
CDR3nt: TGTGCCAGTAGTATAGGAGGGACAGGGTACCTCGCGAACACCGGGGAGCTGTTTTTT; CDR3aa: CASSIGGTGYLANTGELFF; abundance: NA; j_gene: TRBJ2-2; v_gene: TRBV19; len: 19; d_gene: TRBD1
CDR3nt: TGTGCCTGGAGTGTTTTGACAGGAGGAGAGACCCAGTACTTC; CDR3aa: CAWSVLTGGETQYF; abundance: NA; j_gene: TRBJ2-5; v_gene: TRBV30; len: 14; d_gene: NA
CDR3nt: TGCGCCAGCAGCTTGGGTAGCGGGGGGGTGGACGAGCAGTACTTC; CDR3aa: CASSLGSGGVDEQYF; abundance: NA; j_gene: TRBJ2-7; v_gene: TRBV5-1; len: 15; d_gene: TRBD2
CDR3nt: TGTGCCAGCAGTCCCGACATCGGAAACACCATATATTTT; CDR3aa: CASSPDIGNTIYF; abundance: NA; j_gene: TRBJ1-3; v_gene: TRBV6-6; len: 13; d_gene: NA
CDR3nt: TGTGCCAGCAGCCAAGATCGGTTGGAGGGATGGGGAAACACCATATATTTT; CDR3aa: CASSQDRLEGWGNTIYF; abundance: few; j_gene: TRBJ1-3; v_gene: TRBV3-1/TRBV3-2; len: 17; d_gene: NA
CDR3nt: TGTGCCGCACAGCGGAGTACCGGGGAGCTGTTTTTT; CDR3aa: CAAQRSTGELFF; abundance: NA; j_gene: TRBJ2-2; v_gene: TRBV19; len: 12; d_gene: NA
CDR3nt: TGTGCCAGCAGTCGACAGGGAGGCTCTGGAAACACCATATATTTT; CDR3aa: CASSRQGGSGNTIYF; abundance: few; j_gene: TRBJ1-3; v_gene: TRBV28; len: 15; d_gene: TRBD1
CDR3nt: TGTGCCAGCAGCAACGGACAGGGAATCCATCAGCCCCAGCATTTT; CDR3aa: CASSNGQGIHQPQHF; abundance: NA; j_gene: TRBJ1-5; v_gene: TRBV6-5; len: 15; d_gene: TRBD1
CDR3nt: TGCGCCAGCAGCTTGGCCAATACCGGGGGAAACACCATATATTTT; CDR3aa: CASSLANTGGNTIYF; abundance: NA; j_gene: TRBJ1-3; v_gene: TRBV5-1; len: 15; d_gene: NA